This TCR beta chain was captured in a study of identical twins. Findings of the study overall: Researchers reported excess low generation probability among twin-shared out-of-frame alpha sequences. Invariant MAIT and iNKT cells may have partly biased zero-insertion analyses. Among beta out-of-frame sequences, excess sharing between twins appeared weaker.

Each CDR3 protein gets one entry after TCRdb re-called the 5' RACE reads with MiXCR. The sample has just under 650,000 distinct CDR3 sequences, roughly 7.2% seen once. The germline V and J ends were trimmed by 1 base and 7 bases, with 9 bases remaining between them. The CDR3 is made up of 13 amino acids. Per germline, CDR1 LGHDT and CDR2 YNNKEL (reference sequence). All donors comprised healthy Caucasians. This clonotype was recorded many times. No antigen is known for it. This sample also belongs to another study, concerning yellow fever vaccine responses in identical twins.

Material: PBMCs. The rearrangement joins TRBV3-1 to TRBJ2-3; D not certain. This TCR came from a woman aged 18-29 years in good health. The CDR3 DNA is TGTGCCAGCAGCCAAGTTCGAACGAATACGCAGTATTTT. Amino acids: CASSQVRTNTQYF.